The 29 T cell receptor beta chains in this list originate from one sample, sequenced in a study of control samples from healthy donors and cancer patients (dated by TCRdb to the early 2020s). Library creation used the immunoSEQ multiplex PCR assay. The immuneACCESS repertoire file appears here via TCRdb, limited to in-frame rearrangements. These files lack a portion of the clones; in checked studies, under half of the deficit traces to unresolved V genes, and the cause of the others is not known. A total of 150,000 or so clones appear in this sample, nearly 95% of them only once. The ten largest make up 2.4% of the sample. Sequenced input: blood. The receptor set was obtained from a man aged 50-59 years in good health.

In its sample, this clone was seen a few times. Here the CDR3 reads CASSLRQNTDTQYF. CDR3 sequence (DNA): TGCGCCAGCAGCTTACGACAGAACACAGATACGCAGTATTTT. The chain employs TRBV5-1 and TRBJ2-3, with a possible D match to TRBD1 (5 bases). CDR3 length: 14 amino acids. Germline CDR1 is SGHRS and CDR2 is YFSETQ. Deletions cut 2 bases from V and 2 bases from J, with 9 bases between.

The chain recombines TRBV29-1 with TRBJ1-5, with 7 bases lining up with TRBD1. This CDR3 contains 13 residues. V trimming: 6 bases; J trimming: 3 bases; junction bases outside the gene matches: 5. Germline CDR1 is SQVTM and CDR2 is ANQGSEA. The CDR3 coding sequence is TGCAGCGTCAATACAGGGGCCAATCAGCCCCAGCATTTT. Its protein is CSVNTGANQPQHF.

This clone is a singleton in its sample. At one of its ends the junction is not consistent with the germline gene, which may arise from a read error. This chain uses TRBV6-5 with TRBJ2-7, with D unclear. The CDR3 is 16 residues long. Per germline, CDR1 MNHEY and CDR2 SVGAGI. CDR3 protein: CASSYSGSAASFEQYF. CDR3 DNA: TGTGCCAGCAGTTACTCGGGATCGGCAGCCTCCTTCGAGCAGTACTTC.

The chain carries TRBV4-2 and TRBJ2-7; 8 nucleotides agree with TRBD1. J lost 2 bases, V lost 2 bases, and 5 bases had no gene match. Per germline, CDR1 LGHNA and CDR2 YNFKEQ. The CDR3 is 15 amino acids. As DNA, the CDR3 is TGTGCCAGCAGCCAACTACAGGGGGAAACCTACGAGCAGTACTTC. This gives the protein CASSQLQGETYEQYF.

This clone was seen once. The genes are TRBV29-1 and TRBJ2-1; TRBD1 aligns across 9 bases. Germline V gene data show CDR1 as SQVTM and CDR2 as ANQGSEA. J gave up 7 bases and V 4 bases, and 11 bases lay outside the gene matches. CDR3 size: 15 residues. The CDR3 here is CSVALRDRDVNEQFF. The CDR3 DNA sequence: TGCAGCGTTGCCCTCCGGGACAGGGATGTGAATGAGCAGTTCTTC.

In this sample, this clone turned up a few times. This chain connects TRBV6-2 or TRBV6-3 to TRBJ1-5, with 7 bases fitting TRBD1. The CDR3 is made up of 14 amino acids. J was trimmed by 7 bases and V by 2 bases; bases with no gene match: 5. Germline V gene data show CDR1 as MNHEY and CDR2 as SVGEGT. The CDR3 region has the DNA TGTGCCAGCAGTTACCCCCAACAGGGGCAGCCCCAGCATTTT. It translates to CASSYPQQGQPQHF.

This clone was recorded a few times. V and J are TRBV6-6 and TRBJ1-5; 8 bases are shared with TRBD1. Germline CDR1 and CDR2: MNHNY and SVGAGI (reference sequence). The CDR3 length is 16 residues. V shed 5 bases, J shed 5 bases, and the junction held 11 bases outside the gene matches. CDR3 in amino acids: CASSRNGQGWDQPQHF. As DNA, the CDR3 is TGTGCCAGCAGTCGAAATGGACAGGGTTGGGATCAGCCCCAGCATTTT.

The rearrangement uses TRBV2 and TRBJ2-5; the match to TRBD1 covers 8 bases. V shed 2 bases and J 1 base; nucleotides not matched to a gene: 0. Germline V gives CDR1 SNHLY, CDR2 FYNNEI. This CDR3 contains 14 residues. CDR3 nucleotide sequence: TGTGCCAGCAGTGAACAGGGGGCCCAAGAGACCCAGTACTTC. Its translation: CASSEQGAQETQYF.

This chain uses TRBV27 with TRBJ1-1, with D unclear. V lost 2 bases and J lost 0, with 7 bases in between. There are 14 residues in the CDR3. The germline V gene has CDR1 MNHEY and CDR2 SMNVEV (reference sequence). The CDR3 loop reads CASSLEAMNTEAFF. CDR3 nucleotide sequence: TGTGCCAGCAGTTTAGAGGCCATGAACACTGAAGCTTTCTTT.

V is TRBV6-5 and J is TRBJ1-4; D gene ambiguous. Deletions cut 1 base from V and 0 bases from J, with 6 bases between. The CDR3 is 15 amino acids. The germline V gene encodes CDR1 MNHEY and CDR2 SVGAGI. In nucleotides, the CDR3 is TGTGCCAGCAGTTACTTGGGAGCAACTAATGAAAAACTGTTTTTT. Its protein product is CASSYLGATNEKLFF.

This chain uses TRBV23-1 with TRBJ2-7; TRBD2 aligns across 8 bases. TRBV23-1 is an ORF for which the function is uncertain. Germline trimming cut 9 bases from V and 6 bases from J; bases unmatched to any gene: 22. CDR3 length equals 17 residues. The CDR3, as DNA: TGCGCCAGAGCCCGGTATATATCGGGACTAGGACTATTCGAGCAGTACTTC. Its translation: CARARYISGLGLFEQYF.

The rearrangement joins TRBV28 to TRBJ1-2, with 8 bases identical to TRBD1. The germline CDR1 and CDR2 sequences are MDHEN and SYDVKM. The CDR3 runs 13 residues. The J segment lost 6 bases and the V segment lost 6 bases, leaving 6 bases of the junction unmatched. The CDR3 spells CASRPTGDDGYTF. In DNA form, the CDR3 reads TGTGCCAGCAGACCGACAGGGGATGATGGCTACACCTTC.

The sample holds one count of this clone. This sequence joins TRBV9 and TRBJ2-1, with a possible D match to TRBD2 (6 bases). The CDR3 contains 14 residues. Germline CDR1 and CDR2: SGDLS and YYNGEE. V was clipped by 4 bases and J by 5 bases, with 13 bases between them. The CDR3 is CASSPRERNNEQFF. In DNA, the CDR3 is TGTGCCAGCAGCCCACGGGAGCGGAACAATGAGCAGTTCTTC.

V is TRBV15 and J is TRBJ2-7; tentatively, D is TRBD1 or TRBD2 (5 bases each). The germline V gene has CDR1 LNHNV and CDR2 YYDKDF (reference sequence). Deletions cut 3 bases from V and 2 bases from J, with 11 bases between. There are 14 residues in the CDR3. The CDR3 sequence is CATSRGDGTYEQYF. CDR3 bases: TGTGCCACCAGCAGGGGGGACGGTACCTACGAGCAGTACTTC.

The chain combines TRBV27 with TRBJ2-7; either TRBD1 or TRBD2 may supply D (5 bases each). CDR3 length: 16 residues. From germline, CDR1 is MNHEY and CDR2 SMNVEV (reference sequence). Trimming left V 5 bases short and J 4 bases short, with 21 bases between. CDR3 protein: CASSLIRDQPPYEQYF. The CDR3 DNA follows: TGTGCCAGCAGTCTCATTCGGGACCAACCCCCTTACGAGCAGTACTTC.

The chain joins TRBV5-1 to TRBJ1-1; 8 nucleotides match TRBD1. CDR1 is SGHRS, CDR2 YFSETQ, per germline. V was pared by 4 bases and J by 0 bases, with 5 bases of the junction left unmatched. This CDR3 is built from 15 residues. CDR3 bases: TGCGCCAGCAGCGTAGGACAGGGTATGAACACTGAAGCTTTCTTT. Translation gives CASSVGQGMNTEAFF.

The genes are TRBV7-2 and TRBJ2-2; D perhaps matches TRBD2 (6 bases). Germline V gives CDR1 SGHTA, CDR2 FQGNSA. CDR3 length: 15 residues. The V end was cut by 2 bases, the J end by 6 bases, with 13 bases between. In DNA, the CDR3 is TGTGCCAGCAGCTTATTGGGCGGGAATGCCGGGGAGCTGTTTTTT. This gives the protein CASSLLGGNAGELFF. Complete variable domain (other parts from reference TRBV7-2 and TRBJ2-2): GAGVSQSPSNKVTEKGKDVELRCDPISGHTALYWYRQSLGQGLEFLIYFQGNSAPDKSGLPSDRFSAERTGGSVSTLTIQRTQQEDSAVYLCASSLLGGNAGELFFGEGSRLTVL.

The chain has TRBV15 and TRBJ1-5; unclear D gene. The germline CDR1 and CDR2 sequences are LNHNV and YYDKDF (reference sequence). The CDR3 is made up of 15 amino acids. V dropped 1 base and J dropped 3 bases, with 10 bases sitting between them. CDR3 loop: CATSRGGRINQPQHF. DNA of the CDR3: TGTGCCACCAGCAGAGGCGGACGGATCAATCAGCCCCAGCATTTT.

V usage is TRBV10-1 and J usage is TRBJ2-4; a possible D gene is TRBD1 (5 bases). V was shortened by 0 bases and J by 3 bases, with 15 bases between the two germline ends. The CDR3 spans 17 residues. Germline V CDR1 and CDR2: WNHNN, SYGVQD (reference sequence). The CDR3 bases are TGCGCCAGCAGTGAGTCGACGGGCAGGGTCGGCAAAAACATTCAGTACTTC. Amino acid sequence: CASSESTGRVGKNIQYF.

This chain links TRBV9 with TRBJ1-1; D not certain. Germline-derived CDR1 and CDR2 are SGDLS and YYNGEE. The CDR3 has 13 residues. V was trimmed by 0 bases and J by 0 bases, leaving 3 bases between them. CDR3 sequence: CASSVEVNTEAFF. CDR3 bases: TGTGCCAGCAGCGTAGAAGTGAACACTGAAGCTTTCTTT.

V usage is TRBV19 and J usage is TRBJ1-2; D is possibly TRBD1 (5 bases). Germline CDR1 is LNHDA and CDR2 is SQIVND (reference sequence). V lost 7 bases and J 2 bases, leaving 17 bases between the germline ends. The length of the CDR3 is 15 residues. The CDR3 DNA follows: TGTGCCAGTACCCTGGGGCCAGGGTTCAACTATGGCTACACCTTC. This sequence encodes CASTLGPGFNYGYTF.

The rearrangement uses TRBV6-1 and TRBJ2-1; D may be TRBD1 (5 bases). V dropped 2 bases and J dropped 7 bases, with 21 bases sitting between them. This CDR3 contains 17 residues. The V gene's germline CDR1 is MNHNS and CDR2 SASEGT. CDR3 loop: CASSERGVGPSRNEQFF. The CDR3 nucleotides read TGTGCCAGCAGTGAAAGGGGTGTAGGGCCTTCGAGAAATGAGCAGTTCTTC.

The chain joins TRBV28 to TRBJ2-6; 13 nucleotides align to TRBD2. V gave up 4 bases and J gave up 2 bases; unmatched junction bases: 5. This CDR3 spans 18 amino acids. From germline, CDR1 is MDHEN and CDR2 SYDVKM. The CDR3 DNA follows: TGTGCCAGCAGTTCCGGACTAGCGGGAGCGACTGGGGCCAACGTCCTGACTTTC. It encodes CASSSGLAGATGANVLTF.

V and J are TRBV3-1 (or the pseudogene TRBV3-2) and TRBJ2-7; the match to TRBD2 covers 11 bases. The ends lost 3 bases at V and 3 bases at J; junction bases unmatched: 16. CDR1 and CDR2 from the germline V gene are LGHDT and YNNKEL (reference sequence). The CDR3 has 19 amino acids. CDR3 coding DNA: TGTGCCAGCAGCCAGTTAACGGGGACTAGCGGACCTCGGGGCTACGAGCAGTACTTC. Protein product: CASSQLTGTSGPRGYEQYF.

This chain joins TRBV6-5 and TRBJ2-3; a possible D gene is TRBD1 (6 bases). Germline V lookup: CDR1 MNHEY, CDR2 SVGAGI. The CDR3 sequence is 15 residues long. The germline V and J ends were trimmed by 5 bases and 6 bases, with 18 bases remaining between them. The DNA of the CDR3 is TGTGCCAGCAGTCAGAGGGGGTATGGTCTTGATACGCAGTATTTT. It translates to CASSQRGYGLDTQYF.

The V gene is TRBV2, the J gene TRBJ2-7, with 10 bases matching TRBD2. CDR1 is SNHLY, CDR2 FYNNEI, per germline. Unmatched junction bases numbered 13, after V lost 3 bases and J lost 2 bases. The CDR3 runs to 18 residues. The CDR3 DNA is TGTGCCAGCAGTGACGGGACTAGCGTTACATCGGGAACCTACGAGCAGTACTTC. Translating gives CASSDGTSVTSGTYEQYF.

This chain joins TRBV6-5 and TRBJ2-2; 7 bases line up with TRBD1. This CDR3 comprises 13 residues. In germline, CDR1 is MNHEY, CDR2 SVGAGI. Trimming removed 6 bases from V and 5 bases from J; junction bases left unmatched: 3. The CDR3 protein is CASSKQGTGELFF. CDR3 DNA: TGTGCCAGCAGCAAACAGGGGACCGGGGAGCTGTTTTTT.

The chain combines TRBV6-4 with TRBJ2-1; a weak D match, TRBD2 (6 bases). CDR1 and CDR2 (germline): MRHNA, SNTAGT. This CDR3 has 15 amino acids. The V end was cut by 3 bases, the J end by 4 bases, with 13 bases between. The CDR3 is CASSDGASAYNEQFF. CDR3 nucleotide sequence: TGTGCCAGCAGTGATGGGGCTAGCGCGTACAATGAGCAGTTCTTC.

DNA for the CDR3: TGTGCCAGTAGTAACAGGGAAATAAACTATGGCTACACCTTC. Residues: CASSNREINYGYTF. The chain joins TRBV19 to TRBJ1-2; D may be TRBD1 (6 bases). Germline V gene data show CDR1 as LNHDA and CDR2 as SQIVND (reference sequence). This CDR3 is built from 14 residues. V gave up 4 bases and J gave up 2 bases, with 11 bases separating them.